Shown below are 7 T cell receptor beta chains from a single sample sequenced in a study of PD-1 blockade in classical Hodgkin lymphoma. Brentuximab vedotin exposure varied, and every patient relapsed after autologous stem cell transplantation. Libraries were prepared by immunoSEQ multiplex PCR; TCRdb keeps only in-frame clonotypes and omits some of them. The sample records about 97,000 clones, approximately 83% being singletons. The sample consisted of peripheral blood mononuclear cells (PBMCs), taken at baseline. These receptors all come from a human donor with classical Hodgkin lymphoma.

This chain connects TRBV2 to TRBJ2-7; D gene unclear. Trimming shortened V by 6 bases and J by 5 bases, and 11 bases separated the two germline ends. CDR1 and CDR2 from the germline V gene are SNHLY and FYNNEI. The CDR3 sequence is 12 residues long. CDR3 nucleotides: TGTGCCAGCAGCGGGTATGCCCACGAGCAGTACTTC. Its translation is CASSGYAHEQYF.

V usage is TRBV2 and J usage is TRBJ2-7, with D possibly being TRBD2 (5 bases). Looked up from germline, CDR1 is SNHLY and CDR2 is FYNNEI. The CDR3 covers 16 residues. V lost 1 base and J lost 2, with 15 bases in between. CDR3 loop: CASSEVGGRVAYEQYF. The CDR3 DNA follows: TGTGCCAGCAGTGAAGTTGGTGGGCGGGTGGCCTACGAGCAGTACTTC.

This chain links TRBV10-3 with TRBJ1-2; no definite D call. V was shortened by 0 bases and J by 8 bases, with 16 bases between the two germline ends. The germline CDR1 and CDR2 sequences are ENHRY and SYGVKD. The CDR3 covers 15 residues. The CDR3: CAISESNLGTRGYTF. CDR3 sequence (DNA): TGTGCCATCAGTGAGTCGAATCTTGGCACCAGGGGCTACACCTTC.

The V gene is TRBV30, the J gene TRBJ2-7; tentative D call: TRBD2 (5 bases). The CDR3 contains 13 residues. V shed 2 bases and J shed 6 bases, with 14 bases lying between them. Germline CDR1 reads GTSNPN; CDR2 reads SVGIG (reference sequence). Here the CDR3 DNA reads TGTGCCTGGAGTCCCACCGGGGTTGCCGAGCAGTACTTC. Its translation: CAWSPTGVAEQYF.

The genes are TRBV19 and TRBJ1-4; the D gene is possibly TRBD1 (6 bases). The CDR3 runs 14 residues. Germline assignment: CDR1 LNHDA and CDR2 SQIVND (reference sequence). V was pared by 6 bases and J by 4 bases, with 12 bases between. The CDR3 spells CASSRGRINEKLFF. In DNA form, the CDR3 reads TGTGCCAGTAGCAGGGGACGGATTAATGAAAAACTGTTTTTT. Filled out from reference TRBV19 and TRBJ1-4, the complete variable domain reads DGGITQSPKYLFRKEGQNVTLSCEQNLNHDAMYWYRQDPGQGLRLIYYSQIVNDFQKGDIAEGYSVSREKKESFPLTVTSAQKNPTAFYLCASSRGRINEKLFFGSGTQLSVL.

CDR3: CASSLAGTGGLVTYEQYF. The CDR3 bases are TGTGCCAGCAGCTTGGCCGGGACAGGGGGCCTTGTCACCTACGAGCAGTACTTC. The V gene is TRBV5-5, the J gene TRBJ2-7, with TRBD1 identical over 12 bases. With V trimmed by 0 bases and J by 2 bases, 9 bases remained unmatched. Per germline, CDR1 SGHKS and CDR2 YYEKEE (reference sequence). This CDR3 is 18 amino acids long.

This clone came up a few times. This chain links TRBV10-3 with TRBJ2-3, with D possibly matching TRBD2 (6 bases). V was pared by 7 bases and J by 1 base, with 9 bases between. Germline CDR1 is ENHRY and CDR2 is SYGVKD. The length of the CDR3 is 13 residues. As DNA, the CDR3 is TGTGCCATCAATCCGGGAGGCACAGATACGCAGTATTTT. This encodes CAINPGGTDTQYF.